One sample yielded the 2 T cell receptor beta chains listed below, sequenced in a study of shared clonotypes between healthy human individuals. Libraries were prepared by immunoSEQ multiplex PCR; TCRdb keeps only in-frame clonotypes and omits some of them. The data show a few million clones, approximately 94% seen once. Sequencing was carried out using naive CD4+ T cells sorted from blood. The subset: CD45RA+ positively selected. The source of these receptors is a man aged 18 to 35 in good health.

The rearrangement uses TRBV7-9 and TRBJ2-3; maybe TRBD1 (6 bases). Germline V gives CDR1 SEHNR, CDR2 FQNEAQ (reference sequence). Deletions cut 6 bases from V and 2 bases from J, with 15 bases between. The CDR3 covers 15 residues. The CDR3, as DNA: TGTGCCAGCAGTTTATACGGGACAAACACAGATACGCAGTATTTT. Protein sequence: CASSLYGTNTDTQYF.

This clone was seen more than once but under ten times. Other nucleotide sequences from this sample produce the same CDR3. The genes are TRBV10-1 and TRBJ1-5; D ambiguous. The CDR3 loop spans 13 amino acids. Germline V gene data show CDR1 as WNHNN and CDR2 as SYGVQD (reference sequence). Trimming removed 2 bases at V and 4 bases at J, with 6 bases between. The CDR3 sequence is CASSEGVNQPQHF. CDR3 nucleotides: TGCGCCAGCAGTGAGGGGGTTAATCAGCCCCAGCATTTT.